Following are 13 T cell receptor beta chains from one sample sequenced in a study of early T cells in non-severe SARS-CoV-2 infection. One entry per CDR3 protein, called by TCRdb with MiXCR from the 5' RACE reads. The sample has some 82,000 distinct CDR3 sequences, around 10% seen once. The sample taken for sequencing was whole blood. These receptor sequences come from an adult who was a healthcare worker with PCR-confirmed SARS-CoV-2 infection or an uninfected control (not recorded which).

This clonotype was detected only a few times. This sequence joins TRBV7-9 and TRBJ2-7; D not resolved. The CDR3 runs 12 residues. V was cut by 5 bases and J by 5 bases, with 10 bases left in between. The V gene's germline CDR1 is SEHNR and CDR2 FQNEAQ (reference sequence). The CDR3 sequence is CASSATGNEQYF. CDR3 nucleotide sequence: TGTGCCAGCAGCGCGACCGGCAACGAGCAGTACTTC.

This clonotype was detected many times. This sequence joins TRBV24-1 and TRBJ1-4, with a weak D call TRBD1 (5 bases). V was clipped by 3 bases and J by 8 bases, with 12 bases between them. The germline V gene encodes CDR1 KGHDR and CDR2 SFDVKD. The CDR3 sequence is 14 residues long. The CDR3 reads CATSDPGQGEKLFF. In DNA, the CDR3 is TGTGCCACCAGTGATCCGGGGCAAGGAGAAAAACTGTTTTTT.

This clonotype was found many times. V gene TRBV6-5 combines with J gene TRBJ2-6; the D gene is possibly TRBD1 (6 bases). The germline V gene has CDR1 MNHEY and CDR2 SVGAGI. The V end lost 6 bases, the J end lost 1 base, and 19 bases lay between the germline ends. The CDR3 covers 18 residues. This CDR3 is CASRATGTRGSGANVLTF. CDR3 DNA sequence: TGTGCCAGCAGAGCCACCGGGACACGCGGGTCTGGGGCCAACGTCCTGACTTTC.

The rearrangement uses TRBV12-3 or TRBV12-4 and TRBJ2-1; 10 bases are shared with TRBD2. V was pared by 5 bases and J by 5 bases, with 6 bases of the junction left unmatched. This CDR3 comprises 15 residues. CDR3 sequence: CASSPGLAAHNEQFF. Written as DNA, the CDR3 is TGTGCCAGCAGTCCTGGACTAGCGGCCCACAATGAGCAGTTCTTC.

This clonotype was counted many times. The rearrangement uses TRBV12-5 and TRBJ2-7; 9 positions agree with TRBD1. The CDR3 runs to 15 residues. V gave up 5 bases and J gave up 0 bases; unmatched junction bases: 5. The V gene's germline CDR1 is LGHNT and CDR2 FRNRAP. The CDR3 protein is CASGGGTGRSYEQYF. The CDR3 DNA follows: TGTGCTAGTGGTGGGGGGACAGGGCGCTCCTACGAGCAGTACTTC.

The genes are TRBV28 and TRBJ1-6; TRBD1 might be the D (5 bases). Trimming cost V 8 bases and J 9 bases, with 14 bases left between them. This CDR3 is 13 amino acids long. Germline CDR1 MDHEN, CDR2 SYDVKM. CDR3 in DNA: TGTGCCAGCTTCGGGACCCCGGGTTCACCCCTCCACTTT. Its translation is CASFGTPGSPLHF.

Ten or more counts support this clonotype. The CDR3: CASSPQDGRATEAFF. As DNA, the CDR3 is TGTGCCAGCTCACCACAGGATGGCAGGGCCACTGAAGCTTTCTTT. The chain employs TRBV18 and TRBJ1-1; perhaps TRBD1 as D (5 bases). The germline CDR1 and CDR2 sequences are KGHSH and LQKENI. V lost 1 base, J lost 4 bases, and 13 bases lay in between. CDR3 size: 15 residues. Based on the CDR3 plus reference TRBV18 and TRBJ1-1, the full variable domain is NAGVMQNPRHLVRRRGQEARLRCSPMKGHSHVYWYRQLPEEGLKFMVYLQKENIIDESGMPKERFSAEFPKEGPSILRIQQVVRGDSAAYFCASSPQDGRATEAFFGQGTRLTVV.

In DNA form, the CDR3 reads TGTGCCAGCAGCGGGACTCACGGAGGTCAGCCCCAGCATTTT. Translating gives CASSGTHGGQPQHF. The V and J genes are TRBV2 and TRBJ1-5; possibly TRBD1 for D (5 bases). Germline V gives CDR1 SNHLY, CDR2 FYNNEI. The CDR3 consists of 14 residues. V shed 6 bases and J shed 6 bases, with 15 bases lying between them.

This clonotype was detected ten times or more. J is TRBJ1-1 and V is TRBV20-1, with TRBD1 identical over 8 bases. From germline, CDR1 is DFQATT and CDR2 SNEGSKA (reference sequence). V dropped 5 bases and J dropped 1; count of bases not matched to a gene: 3. This CDR3 comprises 13 residues. The CDR3 bases are TGCAGTGCTCCCGACAGGGGGAACACTGAAGCTTTCTTT. Residues: CSAPDRGNTEAFF.

This clonotype came up many times. This chain links TRBV27 with TRBJ1-2; D possibly corresponds to TRBD1 (6 bases). This CDR3 is 15 amino acids long. Deletions cut 2 bases from V and 2 bases from J, with 12 bases between. Germline CDR1 MNHEY, CDR2 SMNVEV (reference sequence). CDR3 DNA sequence: TGTGCCAGCAGTTTAACCGGGACACAGAACTATGGCTACACCTTC. Translated, it gives CASSLTGTQNYGYTF.

This clonotype was counted only a few times. This rearrangement joins TRBV10-2 to TRBJ1-4; no reliable D call. CDR1 is WSHSY, CDR2 SAAADI, per germline. Deletions cut 0 bases from V and 8 bases from J, with 16 bases between. The CDR3 totals 16 residues. The CDR3 spells CASSESTWPLGEKLFF. CDR3 bases: TGCGCCAGCAGTGAGTCAACTTGGCCCCTCGGGGAAAAACTGTTTTTT.

The chain carries TRBV11-3 and TRBJ2-3; a possible D gene is TRBD1 (6 bases). Germline V CDR1 and CDR2: SGHNT, YENEEA. Trimming removed 7 bases at V and 5 bases at J, with 13 bases between. The CDR3 contains 13 residues. CDR3 amino acids: CASIGQFGDTQYF. CDR3 in DNA: TGTGCCAGCATAGGACAGTTTGGAGATACGCAGTATTTT.

This clonotype was seen more than once but under ten times. The chain links TRBV7-2 to TRBJ1-4; the D is unclear. The CDR3 is made up of 16 amino acids. Germline V gene lookup returns CDR1 SGHTA and CDR2 FQGNSA. V lost 1 base and J lost 4, with 13 bases in between. The CDR3 spells CASSLGPSSYNEKLFF. As DNA, the CDR3 is TGTGCCAGCAGCTTAGGACCCAGCTCCTATAATGAAAAACTGTTTTTT.